One and the same sample provided the 7 T cell receptor beta chains below, sequenced in a study of blood T cell repertoires in COVID-19. TCRdb's table, derived via immunoSEQ multiplex PCR, lists solely in-frame clones and lacks some. There are roughly 220,000 clones in the sample; 70% to 90% occur only once, and roughly 3.4% lies in the top ten. Sequencing was done on a sample of PBMCs or T cells enriched from blood (not recorded which). These TCRs come from a woman between 35 and 50 years old with acute COVID-19.

The chain couples TRBV15 to TRBJ2-3; maybe TRBD2 (7 bases). This CDR3 spans 18 amino acids. Germline lookup yields CDR1 LNHNV and CDR2 YYDKDF (reference sequence). Trimming took 6 bases from V and 1 from J, leaving 23 bases between them. DNA of the CDR3: TGTGCCACCAGGGAGGGGGGGGCATTCGCCCGAGGCACAGATACGCAGTATTTT. Translating it yields CATREGGAFARGTDTQYF.

The genes are TRBV3-1 (or the pseudogene TRBV3-2) and TRBJ2-1; 9 bases map to TRBD1. The ends lost 3 bases at V and 2 bases at J; junction bases unmatched: 5. From germline, CDR1 is LGHDT and CDR2 YNNKEL (reference sequence). This CDR3 contains 16 residues. CDR3 sequence (DNA): TGTGCCAGCAGCCAGAGTAGGGACAGGGCCTACAATGAGCAGTTCTTC. Its translation is CASSQSRDRAYNEQFF.

The chain joins TRBV5-4 to TRBJ1-1, with 9 bases fitting TRBD1. The CDR3 sequence is 14 residues long. With V trimmed by 2 bases and J by 5 bases, 4 bases remained unmatched. The germline CDR1 and CDR2 sequences are SGHNT and YYREEE (reference sequence). CDR3 nucleotides: TGTGCCAGCAGCTTAGGGACAGGGTGGACTGAAGCTTTCTTT. Translating gives CASSLGTGWTEAFF. The full variable domain, completed using reference TRBV5-4 and TRBJ1-1, is ETGVTQSPTHLIKTRGQQVTLRCSSQSGHNTVSWYQQALGQGPQFIFQYYREEENGRGNFPPRFSGLQFPNYSSELNVNALELDDSALYLCASSLGTGWTEAFFGQGTRLTVV.

The chain combines TRBV4-1 with TRBJ1-1; perhaps TRBD1 as D (6 bases). The CDR3 is 15 residues long. Germline-derived CDR1 and CDR2 are MGHRA and YSYEKL. Trimming pared 4 bases from V and 5 bases from J, leaving 17 bases between. The CDR3 spells CASSPLAGVGTEAFF. CDR3 nucleotide sequence: TGCGCCAGCAGCCCGTTGGCAGGGGTCGGGACTGAAGCTTTCTTT.

The rearrangement joins TRBV7-3 to TRBJ2-3, with TRBD2 matching 8 bases. CDR1 and CDR2 (germline): SGHTA, FQGTGA. This CDR3 is 14 amino acids long. V lost 5 bases to trimming and J lost 4 bases; unmatched junction nucleotides: 5. The CDR3 here is CASSSTGGPDTQYF. CDR3 DNA: TGTGCCAGCAGCAGTACGGGGGGGCCAGATACGCAGTATTTT.

The rearrangement uses TRBV4-1 and TRBJ1-5, with D unresolved. The CDR3 is 15 amino acids. Germline CDR1 reads MGHRA; CDR2 reads YSYEKL. V was shortened by 0 bases and J by 4 bases, with 10 bases between the two germline ends. CDR3 sequence (DNA): TGCGCCAGCAGCCAAGATGACCGGACTAATCAGCCCCAGCATTTT. Residues: CASSQDDRTNQPQHF.

This sequence joins TRBV2 and TRBJ1-1, with D unresolved. Trimming shortened V by 6 bases and J by 0 bases, and 8 bases separated the two germline ends. The germline CDR1 and CDR2 sequences are SNHLY and FYNNEI. This CDR3 comprises 13 residues. The chain's CDR3 is CASSENMNTEAFF. CDR3 nucleotide sequence: TGTGCCAGCAGCGAAAACATGAACACTGAAGCTTTCTTT.